The clone carrying this T cell receptor beta chain was seen ten or more times. This CDR3 spans 14 amino acids. V shed 6 bases and J shed 0 bases, with 11 bases lying between them. The data stem from a study of identical twins. MiXCR, run by TCRdb on the 5' RACE reads, gives a single entry per CDR3 protein. Of roughly 700,000 distinct CDR3 sequences detected, roughly 8% appear once; the ten largest clones hold approximately 0.89%. This same sample was also taken into another study, of yellow fever vaccine responses in identical twins.

The receptor was isolated from a woman aged 18-29 years in good health. V is TRBV12-3 or TRBV12-4 and J is TRBJ1-1; perhaps TRBD1 as D (6 bases). The sequenced material came from PBMCs. The CDR3 spells CASSLQGLNTEAFF. CDR3 coding DNA: TGTGCCAGCAGCCTGCAGGGGCTGAACACTGAAGCTTTCTTT.